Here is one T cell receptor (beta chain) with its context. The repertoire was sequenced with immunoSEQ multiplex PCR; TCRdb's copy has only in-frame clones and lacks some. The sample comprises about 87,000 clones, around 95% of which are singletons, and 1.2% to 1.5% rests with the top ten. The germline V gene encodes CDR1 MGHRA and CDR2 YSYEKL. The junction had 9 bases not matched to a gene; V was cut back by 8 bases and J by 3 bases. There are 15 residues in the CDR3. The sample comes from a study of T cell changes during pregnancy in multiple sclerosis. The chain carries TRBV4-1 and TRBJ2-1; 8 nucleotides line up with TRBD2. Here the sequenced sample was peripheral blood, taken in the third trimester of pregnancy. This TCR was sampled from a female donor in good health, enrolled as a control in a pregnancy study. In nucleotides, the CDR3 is TGCGCCAGCGGGATCACTAGCGGAGGCTACAATGAGCAGTTCTTC. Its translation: CASGITSGGYNEQFF.